The 10 T cell receptor beta chains below come from one sample, sequenced in a study of blood T cells in healthy people across ages. Primers used in a second PCR of about 6 to 11 cycles were a sample-barcoded 5' primer and a J-beta primer mix. TCRdb ran MiXCR on the 5' RACE reads and lists one entry per CDR3 protein. Of 750,000 to 850,000 distinct CDR3 sequences in the sample, around 25% were seen once. These data were also filed under a second study, of T cells of mothers and their children.

What was sequenced was blood. These receptors came from a boy aged 5-17 years in good health.

A few counts support this clonotype. The gene calls are TRBV6-2 or TRBV6-3 and TRBJ2-5; maybe TRBD1 (5 bases). The J call is in doubt because the DNA end fits TRBJ2-1 better. CDR1 and CDR2 (germline): MNHEY, SVGEGT. The CDR3 extends over 12 amino acids. The CDR3 DNA is TGTGCCAGCAGTCAGACAGAGGATGAGCAGTTCTTC. Its protein is CASSQTEDEQFF.

The CDR3 protein is CASSQDTGGEWNSPLHF. The CDR3 nucleotides read TGTGCCAGCAGCCAAGATACGGGGGGCGAGTGGAATTCACCCCTCCACTTT. The chain is built from TRBV14 and TRBJ1-6; TRBD1 might be the D (6 bases). V was trimmed by 0 bases and J by 7 bases, leaving 16 bases between them. The germline V gene encodes CDR1 SGHDN and CDR2 FVKESK. This CDR3 is 17 amino acids long.

The chain carries TRBV7-3 and TRBJ2-5; 7 bases are shared with TRBD2. The J call is in doubt because the DNA end fits TRBJ2-1 better. The CDR3 runs to 16 residues. CDR1 and CDR2 (germline): SGHTA, FQGTGA. The CDR3 nucleotides read TGTGCCAGCAGCTTAAAGGTCGGGGCGGGGGACAATGAGCAGTTCTTC. Its translation is CASSLKVGAGDNEQFF.

The rearrangement joins TRBV20-1 to TRBJ2-7; 8 bases align to TRBD2. The CDR3 has 15 amino acids. Per the germline V gene, CDR1 is DFQATT and CDR2 is SNEGSKA (reference sequence). Trimming removed 3 bases from V and 3 bases from J; junction bases left unmatched: 10. The CDR3, as DNA: TGCAGTGCTAGCTCCCTTGGACTAGCCAACTACGAGCAGTACTTC. This encodes CSASSLGLANYEQYF.

This clonotype was seen only a few times. The V and J genes are TRBV15 and TRBJ1-1; no clear D gene. Per germline, CDR1 LNHNV and CDR2 YYDKDF (reference sequence). V was clipped by 0 bases and J by 1 base, with 12 bases between them. The CDR3 extends over 16 amino acids. CDR3 sequence (DNA): TGTGCCACCAGCAGAGATCCGGCAGCTAAGAACACTGAAGCTTTCTTT. Encoded protein: CATSRDPAAKNTEAFF.

The V gene is TRBV29-1, the J gene TRBJ2-5, with D perhaps assigned TRBD1 or TRBD2 (6 bases each). The end of the DNA is better explained by TRBJ2-7, so the J call may be wrong. Germline lookup yields CDR1 SQVTM and CDR2 ANQGSEA. This CDR3 region has 13 residues. CDR3 nucleotide sequence: TGCAGCGTTGGTCTACAGGGAGGCTACGAGCAGTACTTC. Protein: CSVGLQGGYEQYF.

The chain is built from TRBV5-1 and TRBJ2-5; 8 bases are a match to TRBD1. CDR3 length: 14 residues. V lost 2 bases, J lost 3 bases, and 3 bases stayed unmatched. Germline V gene lookup returns CDR1 SGHRS and CDR2 YFSETQ. The CDR3 loop reads CASSLQGDKETQYF. CDR3 DNA sequence: TGCGCCAGCAGCTTACAGGGGGACAAAGAGACCCAGTACTTC.

The chain recombines TRBV7-2 with TRBJ1-5, with 8 bases matching TRBD1. The V gene end was trimmed by 4 bases and the J gene end by 5 bases; junction bases not matched to a gene: 7. The CDR3 runs to 15 residues. Looked up from germline, CDR1 is SGHTA and CDR2 is FQGNSA. CDR3 loop: CASSYRQGSDQPQHF. CDR3 DNA sequence: TGTGCCAGCAGCTACCGACAGGGGTCCGATCAGCCCCAGCATTTT.

This chain joins TRBV29-1 and TRBJ2-5; 10 nucleotides line up with TRBD1. With V trimmed by 4 bases and J by 4 bases, 3 bases remained unmatched. There are 13 residues in the CDR3. Germline V gene sequence: CDR1 SQVTM, CDR2 ANQGSEA. Here the CDR3 DNA reads TGCAGCGTTGCCGGGACAGGGGTAGAGACCCAGTACTTC. Amino acids: CSVAGTGVETQYF.

This clonotype was found a few times. The CDR3 here is CASSLTDNRYGYTF. The DNA for the CDR3 is TGTGCCAGCAGTTTGACAGATAATCGATATGGCTACACCTTC. This rearrangement joins TRBV28 to TRBJ1-2, with D perhaps TRBD1 (5 bases). Germline loops: CDR1 MDHEN, CDR2 SYDVKM. The CDR3 is made up of 14 amino acids. Trimming left V 3 bases short and J 5 bases short, with 13 bases between.